This TCR beta chain came from a study of blood T cell repertoires in COVID-19. In the study overall: The analysed material was cDNA or gDNA that came from T cells, B-cell-depleted T cells, or PBMCs.

The V and J ends lost 6 bases and 5 bases, in that order; junction bases with no gene match: 8. Germline-derived CDR1 and CDR2 are LNHDA and SQIVND (reference sequence). The CDR3 has 16 residues. The protocol was immunoSEQ multiplex PCR, while the TCRdb copy is restricted to in-frame clones and leaves out a portion. The sample holds 350,000 to 400,000 clones; roughly nine tenths are singletons and the top ten take 0.95% to 1.1%. Self-reported history from a screening survey and questionnaire set each donor's cohort. Sequencing was carried out using PBMCs or T cells enriched from blood (not recorded which). This receptor was obtained from a man between 18 and 35 years old who had recovered from COVID-19. This chain joins TRBV19 and TRBJ2-5; 14 bases are a match to TRBD2. CDR3 region: CASRNRLAGGPETQYF. CDR3 bases: TGTGCCAGTAGAAACAGACTAGCGGGGGGGCCTGAGACCCAGTACTTC.